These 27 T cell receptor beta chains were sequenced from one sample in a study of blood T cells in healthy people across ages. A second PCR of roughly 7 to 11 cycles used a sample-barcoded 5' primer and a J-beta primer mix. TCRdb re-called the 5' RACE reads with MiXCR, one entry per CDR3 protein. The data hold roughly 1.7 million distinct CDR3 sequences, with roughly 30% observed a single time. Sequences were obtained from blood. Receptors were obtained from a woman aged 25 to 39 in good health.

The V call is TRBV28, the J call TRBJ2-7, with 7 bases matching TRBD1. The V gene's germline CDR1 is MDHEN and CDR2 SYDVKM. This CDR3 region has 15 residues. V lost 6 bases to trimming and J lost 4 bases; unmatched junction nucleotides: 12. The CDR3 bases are TGTGCCAGCAGGGACCCCGGGACAGACCCTTACGAGCAGTACTTC. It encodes CASRDPGTDPYEQYF.

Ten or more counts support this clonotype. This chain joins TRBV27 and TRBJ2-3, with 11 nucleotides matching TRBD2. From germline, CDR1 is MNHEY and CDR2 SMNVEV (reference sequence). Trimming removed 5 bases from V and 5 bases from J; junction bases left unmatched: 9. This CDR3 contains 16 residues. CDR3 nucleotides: TGTGCCAGCAGTGGTTTTGCTAGCGGGGGGAGAGATACGCAGTATTTT. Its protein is CASSGFASGGRDTQYF.

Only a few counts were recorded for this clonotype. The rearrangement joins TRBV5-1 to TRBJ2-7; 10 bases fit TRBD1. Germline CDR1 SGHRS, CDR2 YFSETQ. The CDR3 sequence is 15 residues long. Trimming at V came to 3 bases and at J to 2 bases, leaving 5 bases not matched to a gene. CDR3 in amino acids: CASSWDRGVTYEQYF. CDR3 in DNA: TGCGCCAGCAGCTGGGACAGGGGAGTTACCTACGAGCAGTACTTC.

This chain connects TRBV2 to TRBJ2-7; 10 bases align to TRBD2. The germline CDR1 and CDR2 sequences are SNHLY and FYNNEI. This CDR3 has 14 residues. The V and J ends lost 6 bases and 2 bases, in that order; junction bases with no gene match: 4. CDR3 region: CASRKREGPYEQYF. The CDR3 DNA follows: TGTGCCAGCAGAAAGCGGGAGGGCCCCTACGAGCAGTACTTC. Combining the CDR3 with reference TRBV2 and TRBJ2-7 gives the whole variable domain EPEVTQTPSHQVTQMGQEVILRCVPISNHLYFYWYRQILGQKVEFLVSFYNNEISEKSEIFDDQFSVERPDGSNFTLKIRSTKLEDSAMYFCASRKREGPYEQYFGPGTRLTVT.

The CDR3 region is CASSPDGGSSYEQYF. The CDR3 nucleotides read TGTGCCAGCAGTCCGGATGGGGGGAGTTCCTACGAGCAGTACTTC. The chain has TRBV28 and TRBJ2-7; tentatively, D is TRBD2 (6 bases). This CDR3 region has 15 residues. Germline V gene sequence: CDR1 MDHEN, CDR2 SYDVKM. V lost 5 bases and J 1 base, leaving 15 bases between the germline ends. Together with reference TRBV28 and TRBJ2-7, the CDR3 gives the full variable domain: DVKVTQSSRYLVKRTGEKVFLECVQDMDHENMFWYRQDPGLGLRLIYFSYDVKMKEKGDIPEGYSVSREKKERFSLILESASTNQTSMYLCASSPDGGSSYEQYFGPGTRLTVT.

CDR3 in amino acids: CASSRWGENYGYTF. The CDR3 DNA reads TGCGCCAGCAGCCGGTGGGGAGAAAACTATGGCTACACCTTC. The chain links TRBV4-1 to TRBJ1-2; D not certain. The CDR3 runs 14 residues. Looked up from germline, CDR1 is MGHRA and CDR2 is YSYEKL. V was trimmed by 4 bases and J by 2 bases, leaving 11 bases between them.

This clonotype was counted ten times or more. Written as DNA, the CDR3 is TGTGCCAGCAGTTACACCGGGACCAACTACGAGCAGTACTTC. Translation: CASSYTGTNYEQYF. The V call is TRBV27, the J call TRBJ2-7, with D tentatively TRBD1 or TRBD2 (5 bases each). The CDR3 has 14 amino acids. Germline CDR1 MNHEY, CDR2 SMNVEV (reference sequence). Trimming left V 4 bases short and J 3 bases short, with 13 bases between.

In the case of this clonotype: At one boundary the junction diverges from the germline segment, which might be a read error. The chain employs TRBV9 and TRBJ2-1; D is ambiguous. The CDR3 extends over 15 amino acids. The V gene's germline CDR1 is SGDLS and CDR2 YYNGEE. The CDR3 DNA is TGTGTCAGCAGCGTAGGGTCCCGGTCCTACAATGAGCAGTTCTTC. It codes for CVSSVGSRSYNEQFF.

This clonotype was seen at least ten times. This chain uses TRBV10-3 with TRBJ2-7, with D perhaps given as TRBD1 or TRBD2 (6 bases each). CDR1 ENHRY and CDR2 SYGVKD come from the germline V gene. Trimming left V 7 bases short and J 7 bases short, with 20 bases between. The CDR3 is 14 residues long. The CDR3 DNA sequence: TGTGCCATCAACTGGGCCAGCGAGGGGGGTGAGCAGTACTTC. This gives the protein CAINWASEGGEQYF.

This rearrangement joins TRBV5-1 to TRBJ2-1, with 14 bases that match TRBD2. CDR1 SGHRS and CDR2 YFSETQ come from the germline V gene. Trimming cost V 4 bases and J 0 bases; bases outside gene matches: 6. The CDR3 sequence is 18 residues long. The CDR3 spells CASSQFGTSGGSYNEQFF. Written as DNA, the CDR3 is TGCGCCAGCAGCCAATTTGGGACTAGCGGGGGCTCCTACAATGAGCAGTTCTTC.

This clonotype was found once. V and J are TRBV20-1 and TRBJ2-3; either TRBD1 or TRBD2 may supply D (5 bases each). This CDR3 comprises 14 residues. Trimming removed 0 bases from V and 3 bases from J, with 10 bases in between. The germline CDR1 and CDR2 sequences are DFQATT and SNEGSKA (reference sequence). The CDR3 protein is CSARDGAGTDTQYF. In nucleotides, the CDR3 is TGCAGTGCTAGAGACGGGGCAGGGACAGATACGCAGTATTTT.

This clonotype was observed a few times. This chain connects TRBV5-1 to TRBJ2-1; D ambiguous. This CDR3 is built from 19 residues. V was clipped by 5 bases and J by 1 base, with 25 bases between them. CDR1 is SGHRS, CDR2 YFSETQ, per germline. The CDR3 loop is CASRSGKPTEPLSYNEQFF. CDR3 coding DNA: TGCGCCAGCAGAAGTGGGAAACCAACGGAGCCCCTTTCCTACAATGAGCAGTTCTTC.

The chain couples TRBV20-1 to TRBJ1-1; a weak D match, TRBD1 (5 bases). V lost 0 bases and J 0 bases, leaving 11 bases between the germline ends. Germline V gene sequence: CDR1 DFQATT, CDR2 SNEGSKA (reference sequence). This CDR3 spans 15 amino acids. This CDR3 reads CSARDPPGVNTEAFF. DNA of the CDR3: TGCAGTGCTAGAGATCCGCCGGGGGTGAACACTGAAGCTTTCTTT.

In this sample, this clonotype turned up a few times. The CDR3 sequence: CSARVGTMNTEAFF. Written as DNA, the CDR3 is TGCAGTGCTAGGGTCGGCACTATGAACACTGAAGCTTTCTTT. This rearrangement joins TRBV20-1 to TRBJ1-1, with D hard to call. Trimming pared 3 bases from V and 0 bases from J, leaving 11 bases between. The CDR3 extends over 14 amino acids. CDR1 DFQATT and CDR2 SNEGSKA come from the germline V gene (reference sequence).

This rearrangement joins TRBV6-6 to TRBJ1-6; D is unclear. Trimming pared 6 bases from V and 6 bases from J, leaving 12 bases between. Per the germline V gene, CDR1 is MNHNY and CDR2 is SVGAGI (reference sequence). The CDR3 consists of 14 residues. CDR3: CASRETAGNSPLHF. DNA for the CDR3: TGTGCCAGCAGAGAGACCGCGGGTAATTCACCCCTCCACTTT.

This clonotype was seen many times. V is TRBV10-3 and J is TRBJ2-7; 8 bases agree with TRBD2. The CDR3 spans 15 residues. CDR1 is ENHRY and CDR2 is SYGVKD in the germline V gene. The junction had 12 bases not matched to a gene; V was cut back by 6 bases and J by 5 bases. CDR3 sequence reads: CAIREEAGESNEQYF. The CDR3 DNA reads TGTGCCATCAGAGAGGAAGCGGGAGAAAGCAACGAGCAGTACTTC.

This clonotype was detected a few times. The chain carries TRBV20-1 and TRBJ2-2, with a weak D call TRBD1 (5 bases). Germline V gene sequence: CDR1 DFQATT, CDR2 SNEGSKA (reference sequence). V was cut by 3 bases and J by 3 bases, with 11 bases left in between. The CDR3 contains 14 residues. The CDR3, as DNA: TGCAGTGCTAGCGCTCAGGGTTACACCGGGGAGCTGTTTTTT. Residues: CSASAQGYTGELFF.

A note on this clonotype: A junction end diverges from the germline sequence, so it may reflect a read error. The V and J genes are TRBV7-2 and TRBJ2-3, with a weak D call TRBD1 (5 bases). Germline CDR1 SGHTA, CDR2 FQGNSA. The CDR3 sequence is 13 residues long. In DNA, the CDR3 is TGTGCCAGCAACTTAGGGGTGCCAGATACGCAGTATTTT. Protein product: CASNLGVPDTQYF. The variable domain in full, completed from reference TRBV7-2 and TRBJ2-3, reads GAGVSQSPSNKVTEKGKDVELRCDPISGHTALYWYRQSLGQGLEFLIYFQGNSAPDKSGLPSDRFSAERTGGSVSTLTIQRTQQEDSAVYLCASNLGVPDTQYFGPGTRLTVL.

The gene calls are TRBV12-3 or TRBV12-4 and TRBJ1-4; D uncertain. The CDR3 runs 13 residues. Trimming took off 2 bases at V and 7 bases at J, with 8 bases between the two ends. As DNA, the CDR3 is TGTGCCAGCAGTTTACGGCTTGGTGAAAAACTGTTTTTT. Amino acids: CASSLRLGEKLFF.

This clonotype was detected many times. In nucleotides, the CDR3 is TGCGCCAGCAGCCATCGTGGTACCCGGGACTCCTACGAGCAGTACTTC. It is translated as CASSHRGTRDSYEQYF. The chain couples TRBV4-1 to TRBJ2-7; maybe TRBD2 (5 bases). Germline loops: CDR1 MGHRA, CDR2 YSYEKL. CDR3 size: 16 residues. The V end was cut by 3 bases, the J end by 0 bases, with 15 bases between.

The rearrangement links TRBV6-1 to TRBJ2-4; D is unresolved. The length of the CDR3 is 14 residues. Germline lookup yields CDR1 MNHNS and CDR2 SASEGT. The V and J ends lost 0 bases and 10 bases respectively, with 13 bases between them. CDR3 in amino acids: CASSEAPLYDIQYF. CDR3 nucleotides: TGTGCCAGCAGTGAAGCACCCCTCTATGATATTCAGTACTTC.

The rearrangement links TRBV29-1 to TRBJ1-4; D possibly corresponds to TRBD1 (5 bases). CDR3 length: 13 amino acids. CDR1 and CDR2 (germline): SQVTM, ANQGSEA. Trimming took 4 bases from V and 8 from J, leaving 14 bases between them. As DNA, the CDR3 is TGCAGCGTTGTAGGAGGGGCAGGGGAAAAACTGTTTTTT. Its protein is CSVVGGAGEKLFF. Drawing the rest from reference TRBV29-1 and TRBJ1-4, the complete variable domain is SAVISQKPSRDICQRGTSLTIQCQVDSQVTMMFWYRQQPGQSLTLIATANQGSEATYESGFVIDKFPISRPNLTFSTLTVSNMSPEDSSIYLCSVVGGAGEKLFFGSGTQLSVL.

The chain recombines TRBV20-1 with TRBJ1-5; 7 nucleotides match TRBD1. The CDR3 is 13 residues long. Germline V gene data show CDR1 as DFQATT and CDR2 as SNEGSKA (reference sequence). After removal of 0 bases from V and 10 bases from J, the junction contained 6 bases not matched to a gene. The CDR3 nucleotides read TGCAGTGCTAGAGAGGCAGGGGGGGAACCCCAGCATTTT. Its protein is CSAREAGGEPQHF.

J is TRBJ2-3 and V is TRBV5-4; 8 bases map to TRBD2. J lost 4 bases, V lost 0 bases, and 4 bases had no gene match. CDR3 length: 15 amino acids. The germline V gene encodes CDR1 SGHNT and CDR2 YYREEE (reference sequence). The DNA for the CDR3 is TGTGCCAGCAGCTTGGATACGGGGGGGCCAGATACGCAGTATTTT. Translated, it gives CASSLDTGGPDTQYF.

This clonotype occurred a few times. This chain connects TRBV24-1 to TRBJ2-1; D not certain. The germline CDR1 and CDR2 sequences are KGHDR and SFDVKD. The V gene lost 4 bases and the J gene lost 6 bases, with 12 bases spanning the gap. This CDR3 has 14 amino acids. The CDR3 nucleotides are TGTGCCACCAGTGACCGAAGGATGAGCAATGAGCAGTTCTTC. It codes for CATSDRRMSNEQFF.

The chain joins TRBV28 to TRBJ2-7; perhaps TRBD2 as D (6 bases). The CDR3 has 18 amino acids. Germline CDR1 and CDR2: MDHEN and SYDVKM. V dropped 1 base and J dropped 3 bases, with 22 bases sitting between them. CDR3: CASSLSGLKGLNVYEQYF. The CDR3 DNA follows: TGTGCCAGCAGTTTATCCGGCTTGAAGGGACTCAACGTCTACGAGCAGTACTTC.

The CDR3 region is CASSFGTSGGVSPYNEQFF. In nucleotides, the CDR3 is TGCGCCAGCAGCTTCGGGACTAGCGGGGGGGTTAGCCCCTACAATGAGCAGTTCTTC. The chain joins TRBV5-1 to TRBJ2-1; 16 nucleotides line up with TRBD2. The CDR3 is 19 residues long. Germline V gives CDR1 SGHRS, CDR2 YFSETQ. V gave up 2 bases and J gave up 2 bases; unmatched junction bases: 7.